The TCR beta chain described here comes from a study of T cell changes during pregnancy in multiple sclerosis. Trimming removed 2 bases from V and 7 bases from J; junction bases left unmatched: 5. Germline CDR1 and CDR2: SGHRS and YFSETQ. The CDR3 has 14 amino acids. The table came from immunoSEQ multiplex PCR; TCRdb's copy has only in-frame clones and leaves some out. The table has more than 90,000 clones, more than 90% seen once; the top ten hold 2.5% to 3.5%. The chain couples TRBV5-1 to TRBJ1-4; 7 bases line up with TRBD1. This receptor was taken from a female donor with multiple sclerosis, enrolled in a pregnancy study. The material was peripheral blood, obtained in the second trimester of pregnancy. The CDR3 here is CASSLGGQLEKLFF. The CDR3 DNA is TGCGCCAGCAGCTTAGGGGGACAGCTTGAAAAACTGTTTTTT.